This T cell receptor beta chain was identified in a study of cytomegalovirus exposure and HLA in healthy donors. Study-level findings and limits: The study listed 150 to 200 cytomegalovirus-associated TCR beta chains.

This clone appeared once. Antigen unknown. The CDR3 has 14 residues. Trimming left V 2 bases short and J 4 bases short, with 11 bases between. CDR1 and CDR2 from the germline V gene are KGHSH and LQKENI. The PCR made use of 60 Vbeta and 13 Jbeta primers. Sequencing was performed with immunoSEQ multiplex PCR; in TCRdb, only in-frame clones are kept and a portion is missing. The table lists fewer than 200,000 clones, roughly 82% of them singletons. The TCR comes from a woman in her 50s in good health and CMV-seropositive. The specimen was PBMCs. The chain couples TRBV18 to TRBJ1-2, with D tentatively TRBD1 (5 bases). CDR3 DNA: TGTGCCAGCTCACCAGGCACGCAGGGCTATGGCTACACCTTC. It specifies CASSPGTQGYGYTF.